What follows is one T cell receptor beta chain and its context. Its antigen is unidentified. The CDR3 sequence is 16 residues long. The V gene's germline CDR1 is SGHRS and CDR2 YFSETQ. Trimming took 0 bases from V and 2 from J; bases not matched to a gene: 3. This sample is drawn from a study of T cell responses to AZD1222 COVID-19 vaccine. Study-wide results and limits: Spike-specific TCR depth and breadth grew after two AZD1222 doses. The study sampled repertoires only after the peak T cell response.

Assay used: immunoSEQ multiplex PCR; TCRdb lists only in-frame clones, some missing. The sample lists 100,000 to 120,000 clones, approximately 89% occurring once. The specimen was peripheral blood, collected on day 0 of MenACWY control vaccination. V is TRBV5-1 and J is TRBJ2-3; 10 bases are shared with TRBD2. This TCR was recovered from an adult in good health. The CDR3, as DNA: TGCGCCAGCAGCTTGGGAACTAGCGGGGTCACAGATACGCAGTATTTT. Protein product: CASSLGTSGVTDTQYF.